A selection of T cell receptor beta chains follows, all from one sample in a study of identical twins. TCRdb reprocessed the 5' RACE reads with MiXCR, giving one entry per CDR3 protein. The sample yields roughly 700,000 distinct CDR3 sequences, 8.6% seen once. These data also formed part of another study, on yellow fever vaccine responses in identical twins.

Specimen: PBMCs. The receptors derive from a young woman in good health. CDR3s include the opening cysteine and the closing phenylalanine or tryptophan. A D gene is named only where the DNA matches it firmly. The listing skips clone size in some rows; elsewhere it reads once, few, many or a size class.

TRBD1 | TRBJ2-2 | NA | TRBV7-8 | CASSMRDRDPSGELFF | TGTGCCAGCAGCATGAGGGACAGGGATCCGTCCGGGGAGCTGTTTTTT
TRBD1 | TRBJ2-7 | many | TRBV7-2 | CASSQGQGGEQYF | TGTGCCAGCAGCCAGGGACAGGGGGGCGAGCAGTACTTC
NA | TRBJ2-7 | many | TRBV7-2 | CASSLAADYYEQYF | TGTGCCAGCAGCTTAGCCGCCGACTACTACGAGCAGTACTTC
NA | TRBJ2-5 | many | TRBV4-3 | CASSQDWLPETQYF | TGCGCCAGCAGCCAAGATTGGTTGCCAGAGACCCAGTACTTC
NA | TRBJ2-7 | few | TRBV5-6 | CASSWGSTTYEQYF | TGTGCCAGCAGCTGGGGGTCGACAACCTACGAGCAGTACTTC
NA | TRBJ2-3 | few | TRBV3-1 | CASSQDLLRDSVTDTQYF | TGTGCCAGCAGCCAAGATCTACTTCGGGACTCCGTAACAGATACGCAGTATTTT
TRBD1 | TRBJ1-1 | NA | TRBV2 | CASRGTGLRTEAFF | TGTGCCAGCAGGGGGACAGGCCTTAGGACTGAAGCTTTCTTT
NA | TRBJ1-1 | NA | TRBV3-1 | CASSQRGRNTEAFF | TGTGCCAGCAGCCAAAGGGGGAGGAACACTGAAGCTTTCTTT
NA | TRBJ2-3 | many | TRBV7-2 | CASSLVRGIEQYF | TGTGCCAGCAGCTTAGTGCGCGGGATTGAGCAGTATTTT
NA | TRBJ2-1 | many | TRBV2 | CASSVRPTSPNYNEQFF | TGTGCCAGCAGTGTACGACCCACTAGCCCTAACTACAATGAGCAGTTCTTC
NA | TRBJ2-1 | many | TRBV12-3/TRBV12-4 | CASRTQMNNEQFF | TGTGCCAGCAGAACCCAGATGAACAATGAGCAGTTCTTC
NA | TRBJ2-7 | many | TRBV12-3/TRBV12-4 | CASRTGRAGSEQYF | TGTGCCAGCAGAACAGGCAGGGCCGGGAGCGAGCAGTACTTC
NA | TRBJ1-1 | many | TRBV10-3 | CAIGMDAGLTVTEAFF | TGTGCCATCGGAATGGACGCTGGCCTAACGGTGACTGAAGCTTTCTTT
NA | TRBJ2-3 | few | TRBV6-5 | CASSYGLAGSTDTQYF | TGTGCCAGCAGTTACGGGTTAGCAGGGAGCACAGATACGCAGTATTTT
TRBD1 | TRBJ2-2 | NA | TRBV4-2 | CASSPSGQETTGELFF | TGTGCCAGCAGCCCGTCGGGACAGGAGACCACCGGGGAGCTGTTTTTT
TRBD2 | TRBJ2-5 | many | TRBV2 | CASSAGGGTQETQYF | TGTGCCAGCAGTGCTGGCGGGGGGACCCAAGAGACCCAGTACTTC
NA | TRBJ2-5 | many | TRBV12-3/TRBV12-4 | CASSQTPVQETQYF | TGTGCCAGCAGCCAGACCCCGGTCCAAGAGACCCAGTACTTC
NA | TRBJ1-5 | many | TRBV5-6 | CASSLRGIGPQHF | TGTGCCAGCAGCTTGCGGGGGATAGGGCCCCAGCATTTT
TRBD1 | TRBJ1-1 | few | TRBV7-9 | CASSSGTGFGEAFF | TGTGCCAGCAGCTCCGGGACAGGGTTTGGTGAAGCTTTCTTT
NA | TRBJ2-1 | NA | TRBV6-2/TRBV6-3 | CASSFTGLGSEQFF | TGTGCCAGCAGTTTTACAGGGTTGGGGAGTGAGCAGTTCTTC
NA | TRBJ1-2 | many | TRBV11-1 | CASSLVETVLTF | TGTGCCAGCAGCTTAGTGGAGACGGTCTTGACCTTC
TRBD1 | TRBJ2-1 | few | TRBV11-2 | CASSLEGQPPNEQFF | TGTGCCAGCAGCTTAGAGGGACAGCCCCCAAATGAGCAGTTCTTC
TRBD2 | TRBJ2-7 | NA | TRBV20-1 | CSAFRLAVDEQYF | TGCAGTGCTTTCCGACTAGCCGTTGACGAGCAGTACTTC
TRBD2 | TRBJ2-3 | NA | TRBV5-1 | CASSLPRLAGGPTDTQYF | TGCGCCAGCAGCTTGCCCCGACTAGCGGGGGGGCCCACAGATACGCAGTATTTT
NA | TRBJ2-1 | NA | TRBV6-2/TRBV6-3 | CASSSPHYRDAAYNEQFF | TGTGCCAGCAGTTCTCCACATTACCGGGACGCAGCTTACAATGAGCAGTTCTTC
TRBD1 | TRBJ1-2 | few | TRBV7-8 | CASSPQGQPSYGYTF | TGTGCCAGCAGCCCCCAGGGACAGCCCTCCTATGGCTACACCTTC
TRBD2 | TRBJ2-7 | few | TRBV24-1 | CATSDSSGSAYEQYF | TGTGCCACCAGTGATTCAAGCGGGAGCGCCTACGAGCAGTACTTC
NA | TRBJ2-3 | many | TRBV12-3/TRBV12-4 | CASSYGRGTDTQYF | TGTGCCAGCAGTTACGGCAGGGGCACAGATACGCAGTATTTT
NA | TRBJ1-2 | few | TRBV12-3/TRBV12-4 | CASSPLSGKAYGYTF | TGTGCCAGCAGCCCCCTATCTGGGAAGGCCTATGGCTACACCTTC
NA | TRBJ2-7 | few | TRBV24-1 | CATSDGQGQAEQYF | TGTGCCACCAGTGACGGTCAGGGACAAGCAGAGCAGTACTTC
TRBD2 | TRBJ2-2 | few | TRBV3-1 | CASSQDKLAGGLYTGELFF | TGTGCCAGCAGCCAAGACAAACTCGCGGGGGGGTTGTACACCGGGGAGCTGTTTTTT
TRBD2 | TRBJ2-2 | NA | TRBV20-1 | CSARTSGLRDTGELFF | TGCAGTGCTAGAACTAGCGGGCTCAGGGACACCGGGGAGCTGTTTTTT
TRBD2 | TRBJ2-2 | many | TRBV7-9 | CASSYGTSEVTGELFF | TGTGCCAGCAGCTATGGGACTAGCGAGGTCACCGGGGAGCTGTTTTTT
NA | TRBJ2-2 | NA | TRBV6-1 | CASSEARQNTGELFF | TGTGCCAGCAGTGAAGCGAGGCAGAACACCGGGGAGCTGTTTTTT
NA | TRBJ2-1 | many | TRBV5-1 | CASSLAPSGEQFF | TGCGCCAGCAGCTTGGCCCCTTCTGGTGAGCAGTTCTTC
NA | TRBJ2-3 | few | TRBV7-2 | CASSPKGDTQYF | TGTGCCAGCAGCCCGAAGGGGGATACGCAGTATTTT
NA | TRBJ2-2 | NA | TRBV20-1 | CSANQPKGKELFF | TGCAGTGCTAATCAACCGAAAGGGAAGGAGCTGTTTTTT
NA | TRBJ2-3 | many | TRBV10-3 | CATNPLTANRDTQYF | TGTGCCACCAACCCCCTAACTGCCAATAGGGATACGCAGTATTTT
TRBD1 | TRBJ2-7 | few | TRBV5-1 | CASSLFGTGDLEQYF | TGCGCCAGCAGCTTGTTTGGGACAGGGGATCTCGAGCAGTACTTC
TRBD1 | TRBJ2-1 | many | TRBV29-1 | CSVPSRTGGEQFF | TGCAGCGTTCCGTCCCGGACAGGGGGTGAGCAGTTCTTC
NA | TRBJ2-2 | NA | TRBV15 | CATSRDLDKTLKNTGELFF | TGTGCCACCAGCAGAGATCTTGACAAAACTCTTAAGAACACCGGGGAGCTGTTTTTT
NA | TRBJ2-3 | many | TRBV29-1 | CSVDPGNTDTQYF | TGCAGCGTTGACCCCGGGAACACAGATACGCAGTATTTT
TRBD2 | TRBJ2-2 | few | TRBV7-2 | CASSRTSPGELFF | TGTGCCAGCAGTCGGACTAGCCCCGGGGAGCTGTTTTTT
NA | TRBJ2-1 | NA | TRBV20-1 | CSARDHGWGYGEQFF | TGCAGTGCTAGAGATCATGGTTGGGGCTACGGTGAGCAGTTCTTC
NA | TRBJ2-1 | many | TRBV4-3 | CASSQDTGWNEQFF | TGCGCCAGCAGCCAAGATACGGGTTGGAATGAGCAGTTCTTC
NA | TRBJ1-5 | NA | TRBV7-2 | CASSFDKGNQPQHF | TGTGCCAGCAGCTTCGACAAGGGCAATCAGCCCCAGCATTTT
NA | TRBJ2-7 | few | TRBV5-6 | CASNSGAEQYF | TGTGCCAGCAACTCTGGGGCCGAGCAGTACTTC
TRBD2 | TRBJ2-1 | NA | TRBV7-6 | CASSFPLSGGSSYNEQFF | TGTGCCAGCAGCTTCCCTCTTAGCGGGGGGAGCTCCTACAATGAGCAGTTCTTC
TRBD1 | TRBJ2-2 | NA | TRBV12-3/TRBV12-4 | CASTLGAGGRELFF | TGTGCCAGCACCCTCGGGGCAGGGGGCCGGGAGCTGTTTTTT
TRBD2 | TRBJ2-3 | many | TRBV28 | CASSLGGGAPDTQYF | TGTGCCAGCAGTTTAGGCGGGGGGGCCCCAGATACGCAGTATTTT
TRBD1 | TRBJ2-1 | many | TRBV6-1 | CASLPGGQGSAVGEQFF | TGTGCCAGCCTACCCGGGGGACAGGGTAGTGCGGTAGGTGAGCAGTTCTTC
TRBD2 | TRBJ2-7 | NA | TRBV5-4 | CASSLDRGGPYEQYF | TGTGCCAGCAGCTTGGATCGGGGGGGCCCCTACGAGCAGTACTTC
NA | TRBJ1-5 | many | TRBV12-3/TRBV12-4 | CASSDRWRPQHF | TGTGCCAGCAGTGATAGGTGGAGACCCCAGCATTTT
NA | TRBJ1-6 | few | TRBV7-9 | CASSPGLSPLHF | TGTGCCAGCAGCCCCGGTCTGTCACCCCTCCACTTT
NA | TRBJ1-1 | few | TRBV10-3 | CAISESTEFLVSEAFF | TGTGCCATCAGTGAGTCGACGGAATTTCTGGTATCAGAAGCTTTCTTT
TRBD2 | TRBJ2-3 | NA | TRBV10-3 | CAISEPSGNTDTQYF | TGTGCCATCAGTGAGCCTAGCGGCAACACAGATACGCAGTATTTT
NA | TRBJ2-3 | many | TRBV10-3 | CAISDPRAGTDTQYF | TGTGCCATCTCCGACCCTCGGGCGGGTACAGATACGCAGTATTTT
NA | TRBJ2-5 | NA | TRBV18 | CASSPVVETQYF | TGTGCCAGCTCACCAGTTGTAGAGACCCAGTACTTC
TRBD2 | TRBJ2-1 | NA | TRBV4-3 | CASSQDLAGGSYNEQFF | TGCGCCAGCAGCCAGGATTTAGCGGGAGGAAGCTACAATGAGCAGTTCTTC
NA | TRBJ2-2 | many | TRBV5-1 | CASSGYITSTGELFF | TGCGCCAGCAGCGGGTATATCACAAGTACCGGGGAGCTGTTTTTT